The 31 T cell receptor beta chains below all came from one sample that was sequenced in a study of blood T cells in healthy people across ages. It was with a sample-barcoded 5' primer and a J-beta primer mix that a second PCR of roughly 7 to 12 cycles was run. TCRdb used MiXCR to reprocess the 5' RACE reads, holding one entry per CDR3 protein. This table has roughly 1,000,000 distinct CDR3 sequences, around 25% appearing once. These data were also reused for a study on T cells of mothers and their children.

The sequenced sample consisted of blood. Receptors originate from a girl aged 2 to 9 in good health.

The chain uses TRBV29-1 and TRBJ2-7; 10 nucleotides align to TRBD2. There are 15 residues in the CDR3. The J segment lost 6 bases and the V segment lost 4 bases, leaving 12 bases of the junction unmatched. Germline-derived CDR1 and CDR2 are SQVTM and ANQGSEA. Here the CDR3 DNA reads TGCAGCGTTGTGGGGCTAGCGGGAGACTTGGTCGAGCAGTACTTC. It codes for CSVVGLAGDLVEQYF.

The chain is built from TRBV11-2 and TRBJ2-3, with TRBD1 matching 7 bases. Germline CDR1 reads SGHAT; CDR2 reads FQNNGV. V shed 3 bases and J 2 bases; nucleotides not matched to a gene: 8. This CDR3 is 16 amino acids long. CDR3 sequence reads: CASSLGDRFFTDTQYF. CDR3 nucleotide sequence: TGTGCCAGCAGCTTGGGGGACAGATTTTTCACAGATACGCAGTATTTT.

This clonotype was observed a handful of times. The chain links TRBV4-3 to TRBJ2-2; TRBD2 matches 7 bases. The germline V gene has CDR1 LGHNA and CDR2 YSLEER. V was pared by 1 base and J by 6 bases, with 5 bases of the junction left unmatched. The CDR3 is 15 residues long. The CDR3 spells CASSQVGGRSGELFF. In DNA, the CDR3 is TGCGCCAGCAGCCAAGTCGGGGGGAGATCCGGGGAGCTGTTTTTT.

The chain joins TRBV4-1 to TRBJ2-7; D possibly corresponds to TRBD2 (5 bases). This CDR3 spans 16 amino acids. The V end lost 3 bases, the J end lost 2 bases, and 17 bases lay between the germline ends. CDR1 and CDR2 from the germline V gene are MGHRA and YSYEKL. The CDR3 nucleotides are TGCGCCAGCAGCCAGGACCCTCCGGGGAACACCTACGAGCAGTACTTC. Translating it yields CASSQDPPGNTYEQYF.

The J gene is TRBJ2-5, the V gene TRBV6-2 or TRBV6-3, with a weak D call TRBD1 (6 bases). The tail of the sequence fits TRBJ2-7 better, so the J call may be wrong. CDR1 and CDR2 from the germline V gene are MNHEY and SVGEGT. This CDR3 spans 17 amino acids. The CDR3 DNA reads TGTGCCAGCAGTTACCCGGACAGAGGACGCCCCTCCTACGAGCAGTACTTC. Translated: CASSYPDRGRPSYEQYF.

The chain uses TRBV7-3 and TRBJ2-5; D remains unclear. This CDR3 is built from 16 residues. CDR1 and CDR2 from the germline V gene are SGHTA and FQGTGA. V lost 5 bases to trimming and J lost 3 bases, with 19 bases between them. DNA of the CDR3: TGTGCCAGCAGCCGTGCCCGCGAGGCTATAAAAGAGACCCAGTACTTC. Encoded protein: CASSRAREAIKETQYF.

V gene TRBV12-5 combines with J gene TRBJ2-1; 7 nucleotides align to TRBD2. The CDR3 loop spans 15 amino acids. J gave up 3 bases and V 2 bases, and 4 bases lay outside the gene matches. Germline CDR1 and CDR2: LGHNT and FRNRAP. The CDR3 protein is CASGLSGGFYNEQFF. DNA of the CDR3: TGTGCTAGTGGTTTGTCGGGGGGATTCTACAATGAGCAGTTCTTC.

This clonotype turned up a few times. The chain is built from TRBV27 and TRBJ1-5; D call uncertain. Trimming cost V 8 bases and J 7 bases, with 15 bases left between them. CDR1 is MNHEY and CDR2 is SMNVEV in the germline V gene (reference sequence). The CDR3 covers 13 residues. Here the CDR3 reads CASSLSKGQPQHF. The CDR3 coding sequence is TGTGCCAGCTCACTTTCAAAAGGGCAGCCCCAGCATTTT.

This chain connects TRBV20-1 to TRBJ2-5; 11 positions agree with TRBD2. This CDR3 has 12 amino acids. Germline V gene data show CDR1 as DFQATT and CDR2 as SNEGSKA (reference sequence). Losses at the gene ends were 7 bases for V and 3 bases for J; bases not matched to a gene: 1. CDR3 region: CSVSGGEETQYF. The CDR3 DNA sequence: TGCAGTGTTAGCGGGGGGGAAGAGACCCAGTACTTC.

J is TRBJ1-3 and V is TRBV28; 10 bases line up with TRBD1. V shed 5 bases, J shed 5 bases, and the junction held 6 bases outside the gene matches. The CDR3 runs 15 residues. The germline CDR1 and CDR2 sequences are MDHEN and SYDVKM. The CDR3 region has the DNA TGTGCCAGCAGTGAGGGACAGGGGAAACGAAACACCATATATTTT. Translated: CASSEGQGKRNTIYF.

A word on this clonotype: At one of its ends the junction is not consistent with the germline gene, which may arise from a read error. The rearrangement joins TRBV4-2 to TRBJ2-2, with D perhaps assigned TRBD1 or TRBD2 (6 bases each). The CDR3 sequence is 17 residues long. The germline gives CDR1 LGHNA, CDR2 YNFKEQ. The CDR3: CASSKFTGPSGGGELLF. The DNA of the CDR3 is TGTGCCAGCAGCAAGTTTACAGGGCCCTCCGGTGGCGGGGAGCTGCTTTTT.

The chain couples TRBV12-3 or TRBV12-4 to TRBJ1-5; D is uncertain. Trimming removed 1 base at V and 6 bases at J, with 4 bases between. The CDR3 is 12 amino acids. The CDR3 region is CASSLVRQPQHF. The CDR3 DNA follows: TGTGCCAGCAGTTTAGTCCGTCAGCCCCAGCATTTT.

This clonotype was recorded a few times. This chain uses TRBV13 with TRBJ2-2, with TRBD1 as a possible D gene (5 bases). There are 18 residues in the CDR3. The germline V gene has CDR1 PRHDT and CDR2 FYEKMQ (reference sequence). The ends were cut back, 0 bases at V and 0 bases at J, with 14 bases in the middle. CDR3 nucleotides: TGTGCCAGCAGCTTAGGGGTAGTACAGGTCGCGAACACCGGGGAGCTGTTTTTT. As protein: CASSLGVVQVANTGELFF.

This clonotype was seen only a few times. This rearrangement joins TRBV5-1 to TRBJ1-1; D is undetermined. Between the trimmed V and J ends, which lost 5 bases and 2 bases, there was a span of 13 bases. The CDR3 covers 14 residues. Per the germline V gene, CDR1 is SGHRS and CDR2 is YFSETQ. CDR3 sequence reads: CASSSDTSNTEAFF. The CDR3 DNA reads TGCGCCAGCAGTTCCGACACCTCTAACACTGAAGCTTTCTTT.

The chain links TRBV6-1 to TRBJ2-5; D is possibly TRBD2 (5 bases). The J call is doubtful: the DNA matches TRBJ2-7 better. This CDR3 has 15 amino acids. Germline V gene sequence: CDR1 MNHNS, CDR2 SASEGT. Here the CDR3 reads CASSEPRRPYYEQYF. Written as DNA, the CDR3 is TGTGCCAGCAGTGAACCAAGGAGGCCCTACTACGAGCAGTACTTC.

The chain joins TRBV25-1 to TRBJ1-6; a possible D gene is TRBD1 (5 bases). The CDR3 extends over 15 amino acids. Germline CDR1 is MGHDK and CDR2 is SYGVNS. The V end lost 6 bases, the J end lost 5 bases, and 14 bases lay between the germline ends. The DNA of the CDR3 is TGTGCCAGCAGGACCGGTGACAGCGATAATTCACCCCTCCACTTT. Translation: CASRTGDSDNSPLHF.

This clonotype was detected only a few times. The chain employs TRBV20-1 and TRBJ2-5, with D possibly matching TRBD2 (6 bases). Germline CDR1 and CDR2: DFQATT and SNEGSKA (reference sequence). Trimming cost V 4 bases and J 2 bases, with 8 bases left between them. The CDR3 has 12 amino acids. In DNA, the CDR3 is TGCAGTGCTAAGCGGGTACAAGAGACCCAGTACTTC. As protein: CSAKRVQETQYF.

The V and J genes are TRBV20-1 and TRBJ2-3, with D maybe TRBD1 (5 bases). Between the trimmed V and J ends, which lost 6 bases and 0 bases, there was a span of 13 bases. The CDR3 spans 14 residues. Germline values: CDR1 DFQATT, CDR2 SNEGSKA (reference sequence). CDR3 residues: CSARRTTSTDTQYF. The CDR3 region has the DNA TGCAGTGCAAGACGGACAACTAGCACAGATACGCAGTATTTT.

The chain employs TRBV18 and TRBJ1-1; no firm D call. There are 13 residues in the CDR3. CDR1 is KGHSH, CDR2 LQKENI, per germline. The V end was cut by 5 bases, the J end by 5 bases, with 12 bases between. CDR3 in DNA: TGTGCCAGCTCAATGCGGGAGAGGACTGAAGCTTTCTTT. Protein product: CASSMRERTEAFF.

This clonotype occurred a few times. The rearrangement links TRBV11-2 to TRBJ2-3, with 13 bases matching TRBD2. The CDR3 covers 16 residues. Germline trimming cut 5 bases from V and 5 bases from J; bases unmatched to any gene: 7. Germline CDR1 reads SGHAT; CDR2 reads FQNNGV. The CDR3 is CASSRLAGGYRDTQYF. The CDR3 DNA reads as TGTGCCAGCAGCAGACTAGCGGGAGGCTACAGAGATACGCAGTATTTT.

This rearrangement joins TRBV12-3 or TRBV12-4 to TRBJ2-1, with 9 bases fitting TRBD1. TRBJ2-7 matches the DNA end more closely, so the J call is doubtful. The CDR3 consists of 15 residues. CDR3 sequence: CASSLQGQGTHEQYF. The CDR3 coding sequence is TGTGCCAGCAGTCTACAAGGACAGGGGACCCACGAGCAGTACTTC.

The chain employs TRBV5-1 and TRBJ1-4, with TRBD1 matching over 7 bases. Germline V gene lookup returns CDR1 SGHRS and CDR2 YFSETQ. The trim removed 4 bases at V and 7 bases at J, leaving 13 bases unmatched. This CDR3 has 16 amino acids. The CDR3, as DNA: TGCGCCAGCAGCGACAGAGGGGGCGAGGTTGGTGAAAAACTGTTTTTT. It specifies CASSDRGGEVGEKLFF. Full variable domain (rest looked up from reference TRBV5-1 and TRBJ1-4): KAGVTQTPRYLIKTRGQQVTLSCSPISGHRSVSWYQQTPGQGLQFLFEYFSETQRNKGNFPGRFSGRQFSNSRSEMNVSTLELGDSALYLCASSDRGGEVGEKLFFGSGTQLSVL.

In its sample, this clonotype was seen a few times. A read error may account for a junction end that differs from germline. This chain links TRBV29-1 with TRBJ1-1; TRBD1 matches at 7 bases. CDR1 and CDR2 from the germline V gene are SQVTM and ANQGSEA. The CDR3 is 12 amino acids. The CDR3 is CSVEESGTEGFF. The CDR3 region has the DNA TGCAGCGTTGAAGAGTCCGGGACAGAAGGTTTCTTT.

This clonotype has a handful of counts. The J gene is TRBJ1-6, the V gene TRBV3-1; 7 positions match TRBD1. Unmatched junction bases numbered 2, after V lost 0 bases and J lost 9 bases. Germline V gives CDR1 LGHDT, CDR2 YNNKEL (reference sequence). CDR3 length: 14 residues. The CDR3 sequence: CASSQDAGGSPLHF. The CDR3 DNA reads TGTGCCAGCAGCCAAGACGCAGGGGGTTCACCCCTCCACTTT. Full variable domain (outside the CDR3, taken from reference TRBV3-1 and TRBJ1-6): DTAVSQTPKYLVTQMGNDKSIKCEQNLGHDTMYWYKQDSKKFLKIMFSYNNKELIINETVPNRFSPKSPDKAHLNLHINSLELGDSAVYFCASSQDAGGSPLHFGNGTRLTVT.

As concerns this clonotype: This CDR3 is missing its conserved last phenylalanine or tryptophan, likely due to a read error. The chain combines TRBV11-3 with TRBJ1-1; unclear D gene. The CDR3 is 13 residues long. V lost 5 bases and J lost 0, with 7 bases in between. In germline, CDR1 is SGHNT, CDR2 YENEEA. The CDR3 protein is CASSLDMNTEAFL. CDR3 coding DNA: TGTGCCAGCAGCCTCGATATGAACACTGAAGCTTTCCTT.

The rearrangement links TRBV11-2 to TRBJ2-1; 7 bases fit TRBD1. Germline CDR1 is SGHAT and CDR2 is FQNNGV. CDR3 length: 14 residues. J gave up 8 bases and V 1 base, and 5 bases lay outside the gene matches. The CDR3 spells CASSLGTGAYEQFF. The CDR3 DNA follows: TGTGCCAGCAGCTTAGGCACAGGGGCTTATGAGCAGTTCTTC.

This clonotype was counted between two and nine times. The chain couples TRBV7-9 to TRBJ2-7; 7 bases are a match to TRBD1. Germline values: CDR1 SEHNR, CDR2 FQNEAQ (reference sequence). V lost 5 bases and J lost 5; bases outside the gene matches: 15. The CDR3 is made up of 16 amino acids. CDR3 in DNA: TGTGCCAGCAGCGCTCAGACAGGGTCGATTCTAGACGAGCAGTACTTC. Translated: CASSAQTGSILDEQYF. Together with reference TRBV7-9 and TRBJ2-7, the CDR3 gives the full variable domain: DTGVSQNPRHKITKRGQNVTFRCDPISEHNRLYWYRQTLGQGPEFLTYFQNEAQLEKSRLLSDRFSAERPKGSFSTLEIQRTEQGDSAMYLCASSAQTGSILDEQYFGPGTRLTVT.

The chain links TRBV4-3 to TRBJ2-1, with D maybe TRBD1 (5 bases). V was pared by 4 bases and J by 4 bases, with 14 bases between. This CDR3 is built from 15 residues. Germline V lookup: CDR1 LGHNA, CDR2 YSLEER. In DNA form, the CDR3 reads TGCGCCAGCAGCCTCGCGTTGCAGGGATACAATGAGCAGTTCTTC. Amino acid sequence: CASSLALQGYNEQFF.

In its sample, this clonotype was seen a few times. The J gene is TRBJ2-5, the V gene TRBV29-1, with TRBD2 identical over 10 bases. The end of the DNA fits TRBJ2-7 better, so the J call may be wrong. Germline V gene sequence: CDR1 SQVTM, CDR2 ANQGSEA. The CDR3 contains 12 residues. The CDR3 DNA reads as TGCAGCGTGAAGCGGGAGGGGTACGAGCAGTACTTC. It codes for CSVKREGYEQYF.

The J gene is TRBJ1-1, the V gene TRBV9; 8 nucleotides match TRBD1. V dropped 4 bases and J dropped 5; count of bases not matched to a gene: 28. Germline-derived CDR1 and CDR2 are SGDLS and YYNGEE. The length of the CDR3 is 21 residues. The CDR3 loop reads CASSLAPGTGDPRGAWTEAFF. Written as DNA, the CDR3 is TGTGCCAGCAGCCTAGCTCCAGGGACAGGAGACCCCCGGGGCGCGTGGACTGAAGCTTTCTTT.

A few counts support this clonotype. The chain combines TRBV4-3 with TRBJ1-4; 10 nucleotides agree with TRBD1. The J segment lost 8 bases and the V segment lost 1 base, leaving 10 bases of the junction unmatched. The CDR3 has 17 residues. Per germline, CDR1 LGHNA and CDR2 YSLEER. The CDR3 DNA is TGCGCCAGCAGCCAAGCCCTCAGACAGGGGGCATCGGAAAAACTGTTTTTT. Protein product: CASSQALRQGASEKLFF.